This TCR beta chain was retrieved from a study of blood T cell repertoires in COVID-19. Whole-study context: COVID-19 samples collected from the United States, Italy and Spain covered acute and convalescent phases.

Germline CDR1 SGDLS, CDR2 YYNGEE. Trimming took 7 bases from V and 2 from J; bases not matched to a gene: 11. The CDR3 consists of 17 residues. Per the authors' pipeline: Nucleated cell number was recorded as an estimate derived from reference gene primer amplification. Assay: immunoSEQ multiplex PCR; the TCRdb copy retains only in-frame clones and omits some. V and J calls and clone size come straight from that table; D and trimming were deduced from the DNA. The table includes about 190,000 clones, 76% detected once. The cohort comprised adults aged about 18 to 90 years residing in approximately 22 US areas.

What was sequenced was PBMCs or T cells enriched from blood (not recorded which). This TCR was recovered from a woman aged 45-60 years with acute COVID-19. The chain couples TRBV9 to TRBJ2-2; 10 positions match TRBD1. The CDR3 nucleotides are TGTGCCAGCGGGATCGACCGGGACAGGGGTAACACCGGGGAGCTGTTTTTT. Translation: CASGIDRDRGNTGELFF.